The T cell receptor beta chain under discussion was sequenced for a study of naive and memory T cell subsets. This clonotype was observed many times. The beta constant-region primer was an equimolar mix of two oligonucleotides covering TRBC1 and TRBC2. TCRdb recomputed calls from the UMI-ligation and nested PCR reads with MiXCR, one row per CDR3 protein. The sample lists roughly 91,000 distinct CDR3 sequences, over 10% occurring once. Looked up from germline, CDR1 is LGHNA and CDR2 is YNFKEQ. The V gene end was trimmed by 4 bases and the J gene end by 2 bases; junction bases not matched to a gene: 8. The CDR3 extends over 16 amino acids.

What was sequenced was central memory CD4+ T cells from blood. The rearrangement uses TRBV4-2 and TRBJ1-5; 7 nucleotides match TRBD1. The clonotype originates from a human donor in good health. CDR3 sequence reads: CASSPVTGMGNQPQHF. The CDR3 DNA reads TGTGCCAGCAGCCCGGTGACAGGGATGGGCAATCAGCCCCAGCATTTT.